This T cell receptor beta chain was sequenced in a study of blood T cell repertoires in COVID-19 (dated by TCRdb to between 2020 and 2021). Looking at the study overall: Collaborator samples came from the United States, Italy and Spain and covered acute and convalescent phases of COVID-19. A de-identified subject ID, COVID-19 status, age in years and sex were almost always included in the sample metadata. The prospective study material was composed of cDNA or gDNA derived from T cells, B-cell-depleted T cells, or PBMCs. Subjects who had been exposed to COVID-19, were actively infected with it, or had recovered from it provided the deeply sampled blood TCRbeta repertoires that made up the dataset. Where available, HLA class I and class II types were taken from metadata supplied by the sample provider and were not determined by assay-based typing. The repertoires were released in a freely available public database meant as a resource for research on the immune response to SARS-CoV-2. Samples came from the ongoing ImmuneRACE study (first 160 participants) plus 1,254 subjects from 6 global collaborators.

The collaborating institutions used their own protocols to collect whole blood in K2EDTA tubes. For TCRbeta analysis, collaborators shipped samples as frozen whole blood, isolated PBMCs, or DNA extracted from either of those sample types. TCRbeta CDR3 regions were amplified from genomic DNA using the immunoSEQ Assay, a bias-controlled multiplex PCR. Per the source publication's procedure: Within the assay, amplification of reference gene primers was used to estimate how many nucleated cells each sample contained. To quantify the absolute abundance of each unique TCRbeta CDR3 rearrangement, sequence reads were collapsed and filtered. For each sample, productive Simpson clonality was calculated as the square root of Simpson's diversity index over productive rearrangements. As stored in TCRdb, this immuneACCESS dataset retains in-frame rearrangements with V and J assigned. A fraction of the clones does not appear; measured against another copy, unresolved V genes explain less than half of the discrepancy, and the remainder lacks a known reason. V and J calls and clone size come straight from that table; D and trimming were deduced from the DNA. The sample records some 100,000 clones, around 90% of which are singletons. 1.8% of the sample is taken by the ten largest.

On this clone itself: Its binding antigen is unknown. The sample holds no much larger clone one base away, and base qualities are not on file.

What the research found in general, with its limitations: Clinical and demographic metadata were provided uncurated, with the amount varying by source and participant.

There are 15 amino acids in the CDR3, from cysteine to phenylalanine inclusive. Only CDR3 DNA is held: 45 bases, read in frame from base 1. Trimming accounts for 3 bases at V and 1 base at J, while the number of junction bases matched to no gene is 4. The germline V gene (reference sequence) yields LNHDA for CDR1 and SQIVND for CDR2. Material for sequencing was peripheral blood. This receptor was taken from a human donor with active COVID-19. The donor label of this sample is uncertain. The sequence is built from TRBV19 and TRBJ1-2; TRBD1 fits 8 bases in the junction. The CDR3 amino acid sequence is: CASSIGQGLNYGYTF. The nucleotide sequence is TGTGCCAGTAGTATCGGACAGGGCCTTAACTATGGCTACACCTTC.